The 8 T cell receptor beta chains given below trace back to one sample, sequenced in a study of shared clonotypes between healthy human individuals. Sequencing used immunoSEQ multiplex PCR; TCRdb keeps in-frame clones, though not all of them. The repertoire holds millions of clones, with approximately 95% as singletons. Sample: naive CD4+ T cells sorted from blood. The subset is: CD45RA+ positively selected. The receptors stem from a man aged 18-30 years in good health.

The chain is built from TRBV2 and TRBJ1-1; TRBD1 might be the D (5 bases). Germline-derived CDR1 and CDR2 are SNHLY and FYNNEI. Trimming removed 5 bases at V and 6 bases at J, with 19 bases between. The CDR3 runs 15 residues. The CDR3 DNA reads TGTGCCAGCAGTCCACGTCAGGGACGTGGCTCTGAAGCTTTCTTT. Translating gives CASSPRQGRGSEAFF.

A note on this clone: At one end, the junction sequence differs from germline, possibly due to a read error. The chain carries TRBV10-3 and TRBJ1-4; unclear D gene. The CDR3 extends over 13 amino acids. Germline V gene lookup returns CDR1 ENHRY and CDR2 SYGVKD. CDR3: CAIRESSDEKLFF. CDR3 bases: TGTGCCATCAGAGAGTCAAGCGATGAAAAACTGTTTTTT.

This chain connects TRBV4-1 to TRBJ2-5, with D tentatively TRBD1 (7 bases). Germline CDR1 is MGHRA and CDR2 is YSYEKL. The CDR3 sequence is 15 residues long. V gave up 4 bases and J gave up 1 base, with 13 bases separating them. The CDR3 DNA reads TGCGCCAGCAGCCCCGACAGGGAGGCCCAAGAGACCCAGTACTTC. Translation gives CASSPDREAQETQYF.

As for this clone: The same CDR3 arises from other DNA sequences in this sample as well. The V call is TRBV7-2, the J call TRBJ2-1; 14 bases are a match to TRBD2. Germline V gene lookup returns CDR1 SGHTA and CDR2 FQGNSA. V was clipped by 3 bases and J by 7 bases; unmatched bases: 2. The CDR3 is 15 amino acids. CDR3 DNA sequence: TGTGCCAGCAGCTTCGGGACTAGCGGGAGTAATGAGCAGTTCTTC. Translating gives CASSFGTSGSNEQFF.

The V and J genes are TRBV30 and TRBJ2-7, with 11 bases matching TRBD2. The germline V gene has CDR1 GTSNPN and CDR2 SVGIG (reference sequence). The CDR3 totals 15 residues. The V gene end was trimmed by 0 bases and the J gene end by 3 bases; junction bases not matched to a gene: 4. The DNA for the CDR3 is TGTGCCTGGAGTGTACAACTAGCGGGAGTCTACGAGCAGTACTTC. This gives the protein CAWSVQLAGVYEQYF.

This sequence joins TRBV7-8 and TRBJ2-2; tentatively, D is TRBD2 (5 bases). The V gene lost 3 bases and the J gene lost 1 base, with 9 bases spanning the gap. The CDR3 is made up of 15 amino acids. The germline V gene has CDR1 SGHVS and CDR2 FQNEAQ. The CDR3 nucleotides are TGTGCCAGCAGCTTCGGGGAACAGAACACCGGGGAGCTGTTTTTT. Translation gives CASSFGEQNTGELFF.

This clone has more than one count but fewer than ten. The chain employs TRBV6-1 and TRBJ1-5, with 8 positions matching TRBD1. V shed 5 bases, J shed 6 bases, and the junction held 6 bases outside the gene matches. Germline V gene sequence: CDR1 MNHNS, CDR2 SASEGT. This CDR3 has 14 residues. CDR3 protein: CASSPDRGFQPQHF. CDR3 in DNA: TGTGCCAGCAGTCCAGACAGGGGCTTTCAGCCCCAGCATTTT.

The genes are TRBV19 and TRBJ2-7; 9 bases align to TRBD2. This CDR3 is 15 amino acids long. Germline assignment: CDR1 LNHDA and CDR2 SQIVND (reference sequence). The V gene end was trimmed by 3 bases and the J gene end by 6 bases; junction bases not matched to a gene: 9. CDR3 in DNA: TGTGCCAGTAGTATGGCGGGGGGGAGAGTTGGCGAGCAGTACTTC. Translation gives CASSMAGGRVGEQYF.